This TCR beta chain was sequenced during a study of blood T cell repertoires in COVID-19. At the level of the study: The cDNA or gDNA used as material had been derived from T cells, B-cell-depleted T cells, or PBMCs.

Methods used by the authors: Amplification of reference gene primers was used by the study to estimate nucleated cell counts. Libraries were prepared by immunoSEQ multiplex PCR; TCRdb keeps only in-frame clonotypes and omits some of them. V, J and clone size derive from that table, while D and trimming were established from the DNA sequence. The top ten hold 0.2% to 0.3% of the sample, which has roughly 670,000 clones, 90% seen once. This clone was picked up a small number of times. This TCR came from a woman in her late teens or twenties with acute or convalescent COVID-19. Sample: peripheral blood.

The CDR3 nucleotides read TGTGCCAGCAGCCCGTGGGACAGCCCCTACGAGCAGTACTTC. Translating gives CASSPWDSPYEQYF. The chain uses TRBV14 and TRBJ2-7, with 7 bases identical to TRBD1. Germline V gene sequence: CDR1 SGHDN, CDR2 FVKESK. The CDR3 loop spans 14 amino acids. V trimming: 4 bases; J trimming: 2 bases; junction bases outside the gene matches: 5.